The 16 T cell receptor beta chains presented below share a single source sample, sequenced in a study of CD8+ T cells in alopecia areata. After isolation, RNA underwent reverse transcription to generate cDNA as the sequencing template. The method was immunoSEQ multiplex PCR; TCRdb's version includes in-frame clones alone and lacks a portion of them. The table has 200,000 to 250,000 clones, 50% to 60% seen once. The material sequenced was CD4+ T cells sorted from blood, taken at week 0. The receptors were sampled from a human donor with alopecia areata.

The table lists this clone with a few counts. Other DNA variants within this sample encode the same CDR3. In nucleotides, the CDR3 is TGCAGCGCAAGGGGTTCGGGAAACACTGAAGCTTTCTTT. Translation: CSARGSGNTEAFF. The chain couples TRBV29-1 to TRBJ1-1; D is perhaps TRBD1 (5 bases). V gave up 7 bases and J gave up 2 bases, with 14 bases separating them. CDR3 length: 13 amino acids. The V gene's germline CDR1 is SQVTM and CDR2 ANQGSEA.

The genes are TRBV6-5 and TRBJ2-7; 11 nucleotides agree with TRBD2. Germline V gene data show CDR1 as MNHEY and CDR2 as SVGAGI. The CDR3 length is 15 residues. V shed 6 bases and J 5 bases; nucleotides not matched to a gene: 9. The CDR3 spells CASRRHIAGGDEQYF. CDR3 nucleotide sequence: TGTGCCAGCAGACGACATATAGCGGGAGGGGACGAGCAGTACTTC.

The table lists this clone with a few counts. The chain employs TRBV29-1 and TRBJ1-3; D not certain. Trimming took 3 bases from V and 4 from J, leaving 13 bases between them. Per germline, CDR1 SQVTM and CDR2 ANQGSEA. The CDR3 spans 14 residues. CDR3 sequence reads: CSVDAGSDGNTIYF. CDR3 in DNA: TGCAGCGTTGATGCGGGAAGCGACGGAAACACCATATATTTT.

Written as DNA, the CDR3 is TGTGCCAGCAGCTTATGGAGAGGCCCGGGGGCAATTGGAAACACCATATATTTT. Its protein product is CASSLWRGPGAIGNTIYF. The chain combines TRBV11-2 with TRBJ1-3; possible D gene TRBD1, 6 bases. V was pared by 2 bases and J by 3 bases, with 20 bases between. Germline values: CDR1 SGHAT, CDR2 FQNNGV. The CDR3 runs to 18 residues. The full variable domain, in which reference TRBV11-2 and TRBJ1-3 provide the parts outside the CDR3, is EAGVAQSPRYKIIEKRQSVAFWCNPISGHATLYWYQQILGQGPKLLIQFQNNGVVDDSQLPKDRFSAERLKGVDSTLKIQPAKLEDSAVYLCASSLWRGPGAIGNTIYFGEGSWLTVV.

CDR3: CASSVDEVSGELFF. CDR3 coding DNA: TGTGCCAGCAGTGTGGACGAGGTCAGCGGGGAGCTGTTTTTT. The chain has TRBV2 and TRBJ2-2, with unresolved D. Germline V CDR1 and CDR2: SNHLY, FYNNEI. V was clipped by 4 bases and J by 7 bases, with 13 bases between them. The CDR3 is 14 residues long.

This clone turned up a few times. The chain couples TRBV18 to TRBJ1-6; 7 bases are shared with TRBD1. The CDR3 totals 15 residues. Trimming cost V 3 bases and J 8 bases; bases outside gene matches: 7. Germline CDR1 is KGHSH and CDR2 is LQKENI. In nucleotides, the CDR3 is TGTGCCAGCTCACCGGGTACAGGGGCACATTCACCCCTCCACTTT. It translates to CASSPGTGAHSPLHF.

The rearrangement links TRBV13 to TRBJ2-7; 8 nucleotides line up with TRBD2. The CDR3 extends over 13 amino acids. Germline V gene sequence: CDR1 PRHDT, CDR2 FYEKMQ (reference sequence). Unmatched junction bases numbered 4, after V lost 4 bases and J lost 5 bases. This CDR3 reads CASSSGLGHEQYF. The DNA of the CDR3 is TGTGCCAGCAGCTCGGGACTAGGGCACGAGCAGTACTTC. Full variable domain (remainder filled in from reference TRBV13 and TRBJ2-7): AAGVIQSPRHLIKEKRETATLKCYPIPRHDTVYWYQQGPGQDPQFLISFYEKMQSDKGSIPDRFSAQQFSDYHSELNMSSLELGDSALYFCASSSGLGHEQYFGPGTRLTVT.

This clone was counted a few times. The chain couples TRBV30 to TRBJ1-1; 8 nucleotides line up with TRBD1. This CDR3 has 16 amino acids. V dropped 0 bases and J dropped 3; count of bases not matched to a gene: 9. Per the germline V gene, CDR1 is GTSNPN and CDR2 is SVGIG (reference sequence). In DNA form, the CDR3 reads TGTGCCTGGAGTGTGTGGCAGGGGGCGGGGGACACTGAAGCTTTCTTT. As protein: CAWSVWQGAGDTEAFF.

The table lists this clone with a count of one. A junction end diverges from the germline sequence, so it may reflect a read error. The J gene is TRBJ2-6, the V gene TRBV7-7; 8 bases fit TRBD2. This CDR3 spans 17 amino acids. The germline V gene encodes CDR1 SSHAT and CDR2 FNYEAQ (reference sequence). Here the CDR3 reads CASSLAGRRGSPNVLTF. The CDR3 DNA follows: TGTGCTAGCAGCTTAGCGGGAAGAAGGGGGAGTCCCAACGTCCTGACTTTC.

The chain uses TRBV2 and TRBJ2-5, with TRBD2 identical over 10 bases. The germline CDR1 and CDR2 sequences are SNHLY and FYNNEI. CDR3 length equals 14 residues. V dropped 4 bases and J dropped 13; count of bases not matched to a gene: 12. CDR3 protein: CASSVYSGRAPAYF. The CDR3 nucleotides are TGTGCCAGCAGTGTCTACAGCGGGAGGGCCCCTGCGTACTTC.

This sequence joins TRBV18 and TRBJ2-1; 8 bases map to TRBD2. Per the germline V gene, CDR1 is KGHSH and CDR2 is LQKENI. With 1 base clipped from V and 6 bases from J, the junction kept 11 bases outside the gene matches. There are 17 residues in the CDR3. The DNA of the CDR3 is TGTGCCAGCTCACCACGTAGTGCGGGGAGCGGGAGCAATGAGCAGTTCTTC. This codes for CASSPRSAGSGSNEQFF.

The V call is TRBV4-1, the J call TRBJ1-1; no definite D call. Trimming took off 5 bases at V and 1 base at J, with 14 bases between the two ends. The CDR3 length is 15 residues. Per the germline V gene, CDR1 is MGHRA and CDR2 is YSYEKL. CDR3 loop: CASSDLGVRNTEAFF. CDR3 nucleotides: TGCGCCAGCAGCGACCTTGGAGTCCGGAACACTGAAGCTTTCTTT.

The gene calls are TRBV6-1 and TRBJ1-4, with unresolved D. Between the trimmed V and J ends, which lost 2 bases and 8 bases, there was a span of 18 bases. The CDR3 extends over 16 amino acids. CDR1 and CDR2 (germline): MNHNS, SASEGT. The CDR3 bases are TGTGCCAGCAGTGAATTGCGGGTCAGGTCAAAGGAAAAACTGTTTTTT. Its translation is CASSELRVRSKEKLFF.

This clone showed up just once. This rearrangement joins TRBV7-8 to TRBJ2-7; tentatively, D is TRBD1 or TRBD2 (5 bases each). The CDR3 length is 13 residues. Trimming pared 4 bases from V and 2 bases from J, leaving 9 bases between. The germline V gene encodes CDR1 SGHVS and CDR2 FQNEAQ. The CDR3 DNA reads TGTGCCAGCAGCTGGGGGTGGGCCTACGAGCAGTACTTC. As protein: CASSWGWAYEQYF.

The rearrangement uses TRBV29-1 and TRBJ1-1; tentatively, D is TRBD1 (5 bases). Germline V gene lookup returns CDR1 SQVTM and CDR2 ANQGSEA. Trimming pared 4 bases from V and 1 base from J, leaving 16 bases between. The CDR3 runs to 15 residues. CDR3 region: CSVVYRLGPNTEAFF. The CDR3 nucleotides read TGCAGCGTTGTTTACAGGCTGGGGCCGAACACTGAAGCTTTCTTT.

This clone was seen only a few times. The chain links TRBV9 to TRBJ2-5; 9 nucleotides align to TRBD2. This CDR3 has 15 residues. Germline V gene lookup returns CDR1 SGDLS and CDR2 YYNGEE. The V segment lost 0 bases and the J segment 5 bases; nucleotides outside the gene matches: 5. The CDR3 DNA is TGTGCCAGCAGCGTAGGGGGCGGGAGGGCGGAGACCCAGTACTTC. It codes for CASSVGGGRAETQYF.